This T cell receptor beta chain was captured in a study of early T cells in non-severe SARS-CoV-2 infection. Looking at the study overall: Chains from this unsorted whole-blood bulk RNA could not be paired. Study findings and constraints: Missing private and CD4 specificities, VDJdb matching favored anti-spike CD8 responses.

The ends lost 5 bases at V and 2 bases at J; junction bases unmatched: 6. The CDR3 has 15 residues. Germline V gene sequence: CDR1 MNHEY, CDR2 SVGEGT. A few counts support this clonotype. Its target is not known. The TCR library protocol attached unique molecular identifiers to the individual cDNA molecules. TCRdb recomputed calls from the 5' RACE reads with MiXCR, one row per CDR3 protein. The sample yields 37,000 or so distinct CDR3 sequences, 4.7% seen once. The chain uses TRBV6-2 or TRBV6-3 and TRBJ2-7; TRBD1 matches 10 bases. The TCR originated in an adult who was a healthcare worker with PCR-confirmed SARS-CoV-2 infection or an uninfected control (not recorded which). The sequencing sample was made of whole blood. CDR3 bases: TGTGCCAGCAGTCCACCCGGGACAGGGGCCTACGAGCAGTACTTC. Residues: CASSPPGTGAYEQYF.